These 16 T cell receptor beta chains originate from one sample sequenced in a study of blood T cell repertoires in COVID-19. The data were produced by immunoSEQ multiplex PCR, yet TCRdb's version contains in-frame clones alone and is incomplete. This sample carries roughly 77,000 clones, about nine tenths of them seen once, and the ten largest clones take approximately 6.7%. What was sequenced was peripheral blood. All receptors come from a woman of 80 years or more with active COVID-19.

The rearrangement uses TRBV10-3 and TRBJ1-1, with D tentatively TRBD1 (5 bases). Trimming pared 9 bases from V and 5 bases from J, leaving 16 bases between. Germline V gene sequence: CDR1 ENHRY, CDR2 SYGVKD. This CDR3 has 13 amino acids. The CDR3 here is CAMARDEATEAFF. Written as DNA, the CDR3 is TGTGCCATGGCCAGGGATGAGGCAACTGAAGCTTTCTTT.

The genes are TRBV25-1 and TRBJ2-2, with TRBD1 matching 7 bases. The V gene's germline CDR1 is MGHDK and CDR2 SYGVNS. This CDR3 contains 14 residues. Trimming took 3 bases from V and 6 from J; bases not matched to a gene: 4. The DNA for the CDR3 is TGTGCCAGCAGTGAGGCAGGGGGAGCCGGGGAGCTGTTTTTT. Translating gives CASSEAGGAGELFF.

In its sample, this clone was seen a few times. For the CDR3, the DNA is TGTGCCAGCTCACTTACAGGGGAGGATCAGCCCCAGCATTTT. Its translation is CASSLTGEDQPQHF. The chain employs TRBV18 and TRBJ1-5; 7 bases line up with TRBD1. There are 14 residues in the CDR3. V shed 4 bases, J shed 5 bases, and the junction held 5 bases outside the gene matches. Per germline, CDR1 KGHSH and CDR2 LQKENI.

The V call is TRBV4-1, the J call TRBJ2-1, with 10 bases identical to TRBD2. The germline V gene has CDR1 MGHRA and CDR2 YSYEKL. Trimming removed 4 bases from V and 4 bases from J; junction bases left unmatched: 4. This CDR3 comprises 15 residues. In DNA form, the CDR3 reads TGCGCCAGCAGCCTTCTAGCGGGAGTATACAATGAGCAGTTCTTC. The encoded protein is CASSLLAGVYNEQFF.

The DNA of the CDR3 is TGCGCCAGCAGCCAGGACTTAGCGGGAGGAGAGACCCAGTACTTC. Translation gives CASSQDLAGGETQYF. This chain uses TRBV5-1 with TRBJ2-5, with TRBD2 identical over 10 bases. This CDR3 region has 15 residues. Unmatched junction bases numbered 7, after V lost 4 bases and J lost 4 bases. In germline, CDR1 is SGHRS, CDR2 YFSETQ.

The chain uses TRBV9 and TRBJ2-3; a weak D match, TRBD2 (5 bases). The V gene lost 0 bases and the J gene lost 0 bases, with 11 bases spanning the gap. CDR3 length: 16 amino acids. CDR1 is SGDLS, CDR2 YYNGEE, per germline. The CDR3 region is CASSVGGSGSTDTQYF. The DNA for the CDR3 is TGTGCCAGCAGCGTAGGAGGGAGCGGTAGCACAGATACGCAGTATTTT.

This chain connects TRBV6-5 to TRBJ2-1, with D uncertain. CDR1 and CDR2 (germline): MNHEY, SVGAGI. The CDR3 contains 12 residues. The ends were cut back, 7 bases at V and 5 bases at J, with 9 bases in the middle. CDR3 protein: CASKRANNEQFF. In nucleotides, the CDR3 is TGTGCCAGCAAACGAGCTAACAATGAGCAGTTCTTC.

The rearrangement links TRBV19 to TRBJ2-3, with 9 bases fitting TRBD2. The CDR3 sequence is 16 residues long. J was trimmed by 0 bases and V by 7 bases; bases with no gene match: 8. Germline CDR1 reads LNHDA; CDR2 reads SQIVND (reference sequence). This CDR3 is CASTAVAGASTDTQYF. The CDR3 bases are TGTGCCAGTACGGCGGTAGCGGGAGCTAGCACAGATACGCAGTATTTT.

This sequence joins TRBV13 and TRBJ2-3; 8 bases are shared with TRBD1. The CDR3 totals 12 residues. Trimming at V came to 5 bases and at J to 11 bases, leaving 6 bases not matched to a gene. Germline V gives CDR1 PRHDT, CDR2 FYEKMQ (reference sequence). CDR3 loop: CASSPTGDKQYF. The CDR3 region has the DNA TGTGCCAGCAGCCCGACAGGGGACAAGCAGTATTTT. Full variable domain (missing parts from reference TRBV13 and TRBJ2-3): AAGVIQSPRHLIKEKRETATLKCYPIPRHDTVYWYQQGPGQDPQFLISFYEKMQSDKGSIPDRFSAQQFSDYHSELNMSSLELGDSALYFCASSPTGDKQYFGPGTRLTVL.

The rearrangement uses TRBV7-2 and TRBJ2-7; 9 bases are a match to TRBD2. This CDR3 region has 13 residues. Unmatched junction bases numbered 2, after V lost 6 bases and J lost 2 bases. Germline CDR1 and CDR2: SGHTA and FQGNSA. The CDR3 reads CASSSGRTYEQYF. In DNA form, the CDR3 reads TGTGCCAGCAGTAGCGGGAGAACCTACGAGCAGTACTTC. The full variable domain, completed using reference TRBV7-2 and TRBJ2-7, is GAGVSQSPSNKVTEKGKDVELRCDPISGHTALYWYRQSLGQGLEFLIYFQGNSAPDKSGLPSDRFSAERTGGSVSTLTIQRTQQEDSAVYLCASSSGRTYEQYFGPGTRLTVT.

In this sample, this clone turned up a few times. This chain connects TRBV28 to TRBJ1-6; TRBD1 might be the D (6 bases). This CDR3 has 15 amino acids. The germline V and J ends were trimmed by 5 bases and 5 bases, with 13 bases remaining between them. CDR1 is MDHEN and CDR2 is SYDVKM in the germline V gene. This CDR3 is CASSKMTGNNSPLHF. The CDR3 DNA reads as TGTGCCAGCAGTAAAATGACAGGAAATAATTCACCCCTCCACTTT.

The chain combines TRBV4-2 with TRBJ1-1, with 8 bases identical to TRBD1. The CDR3 runs 15 residues. Germline assignment: CDR1 LGHNA and CDR2 YNFKEQ. The V and J ends lost 4 bases and 5 bases, in that order; junction bases with no gene match: 9. DNA of the CDR3: TGTGCCAGCAGCCTAAAGTCCGGACAGGGAACTGAAGCTTTCTTT. This codes for CASSLKSGQGTEAFF.

This clone was recorded only once. The V call is TRBV9, the J call TRBJ2-2, with 9 bases that match TRBD1. V lost 4 bases, J lost 3 bases, and 10 bases stayed unmatched. Germline lookup yields CDR1 SGDLS and CDR2 YYNGEE. This CDR3 is 17 amino acids long. In nucleotides, the CDR3 is TGTGCCAGCAGCCCCCGGACAGGGGTCAGGGACACCGGGGAGCTGTTTTTT. It codes for CASSPRTGVRDTGELFF.

The genes are TRBV23-1 and TRBJ1-1; no definite D call. TRBV23-1 is annotated as an ORF whose role is uncertain. The CDR3 loop spans 11 amino acids. The ends were cut back, 6 bases at V and 3 bases at J, with 5 bases in the middle. The CDR3 sequence is CASSPDTEAFF. The CDR3 DNA follows: TGCGCCAGCAGCCCCGACACTGAAGCTTTCTTT.

V is TRBV29-1 and J is TRBJ2-3; 7 bases fit TRBD2. Germline lookup yields CDR1 SQVTM and CDR2 ANQGSEA. Trimming removed 1 base from V and 4 bases from J; junction bases left unmatched: 2. This CDR3 is 13 amino acids long. The DNA for the CDR3 is TGCAGCGTTGAAGGGGGGGGTCCAGATACGCAGTATTTT. Amino acids: CSVEGGGPDTQYF.

DNA of the CDR3: TGTGCCAGCACCCGGACTAGCGGGATCTACGAGCAGTACTTC. Translating gives CASTRTSGIYEQYF. The gene calls are TRBV7-2 and TRBJ2-7; 12 positions agree with TRBD2. J lost 3 bases, V lost 7 bases, and 4 bases had no gene match. This CDR3 is built from 14 residues. CDR1 is SGHTA and CDR2 is FQGNSA in the germline V gene.